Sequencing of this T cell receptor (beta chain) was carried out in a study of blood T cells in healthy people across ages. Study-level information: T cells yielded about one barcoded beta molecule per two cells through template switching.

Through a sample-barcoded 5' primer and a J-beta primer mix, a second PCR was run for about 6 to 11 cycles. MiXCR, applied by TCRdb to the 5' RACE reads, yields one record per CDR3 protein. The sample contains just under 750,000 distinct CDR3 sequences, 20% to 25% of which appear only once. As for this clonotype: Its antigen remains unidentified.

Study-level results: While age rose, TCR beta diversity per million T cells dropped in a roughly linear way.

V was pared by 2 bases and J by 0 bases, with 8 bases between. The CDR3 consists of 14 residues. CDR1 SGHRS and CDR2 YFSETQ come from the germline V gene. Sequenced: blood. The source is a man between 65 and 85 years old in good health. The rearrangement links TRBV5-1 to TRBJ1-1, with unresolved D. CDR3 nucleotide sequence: TGCGCCAGCAGCTTTACGCAGCTGAACACTGAAGCTTTCTTT. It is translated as CASSFTQLNTEAFF.